This T cell receptor beta chain stems from a study of response to subunit inactivated influenza vaccine. Each CDR3 protein gets one entry after TCRdb re-called the RT-PCR reads with MiXCR. The table lists more than 500,000 distinct CDR3 sequences, around 11% of them singletons, with more than 9.5% in the top ten. Germline V CDR1 and CDR2: MDHEN, SYDVKM. Unmatched junction bases numbered 2, after V lost 6 bases and J lost 3 bases. The CDR3 sequence is 14 residues long. The same data also went into a second study, on T cells expressing NK-cell markers. That source notes: The authors generated TCR beta cDNA through 5'RACE template switching with UMIs. Top CD8+ clonotypes included the dominant CD3+CD56+NKG2C+ clonotypes in 5 to 7 donors. A few donors' CD3+CD56-NKG2C+ cells were dominated by the same clonotypes.

The sequence derives from a man aged 50-60 years who received an inactivated influenza vaccine. V usage is TRBV28 and J usage is TRBJ2-6; TRBD1 aligns across 7 bases. Sequenced material: PBMCs from blood, taken on the day of vaccination. The CDR3 nucleotides read TGTGCCAGCAGAGGGGGCGGTGGGGCCAACGTCCTGACTTTC. Residues: CASRGGGGANVLTF.